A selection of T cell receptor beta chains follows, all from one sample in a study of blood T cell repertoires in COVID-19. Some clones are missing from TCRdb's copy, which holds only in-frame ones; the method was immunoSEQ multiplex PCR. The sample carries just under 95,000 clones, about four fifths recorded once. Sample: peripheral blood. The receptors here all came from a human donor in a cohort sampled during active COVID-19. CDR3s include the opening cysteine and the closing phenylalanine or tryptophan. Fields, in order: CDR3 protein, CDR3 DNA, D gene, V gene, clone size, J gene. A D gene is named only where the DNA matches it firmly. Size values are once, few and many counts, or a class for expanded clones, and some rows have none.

CASSLGGQGTYEQYF	TGTGCCAGCAGCTTGGGGGGACAGGGGACCTACGAGCAGTACTTC	TRBD1	TRBV5-4	NA	TRBJ2-7
CASSPPSGDRETQYF	TGTGCCAGCTCACCGCCAAGCGGAGACCGAGAGACCCAGTACTTC	NA	TRBV18	NA	TRBJ2-5
CASTLGGGPYYGYTF	TGTGCCAGCACCCTAGGAGGGGGCCCATACTATGGCTACACCTTC	TRBD1	TRBV6-6	NA	TRBJ1-2
CASSPRDKDTQYF	TGCGCCAGCAGCCCACGGGACAAAGATACGCAGTATTTT	NA	TRBV5-1	NA	TRBJ2-3
CASSSLGQGAYEQYF	TGTGCCAGCAGCTCTTTGGGACAGGGGGCCTACGAGCAGTACTTC	TRBD1	TRBV7-8	NA	TRBJ2-7
CASSLGQGWNSPLHF	TGTGCCAGCTCACTCGGACAGGGCTGGAATTCACCCCTCCACTTT	TRBD1	TRBV18	few	TRBJ1-6
CAWSVLRGRNTEAFF	TGTGCCTGGAGTGTACTTAGGGGCCGGAACACTGAAGCTTTCTTT	NA	TRBV30	NA	TRBJ1-1
CASSDSEQGRTGELFF	TGTGCCAGCAGTGACTCGGAGCAGGGGCGAACTGGGGAGCTGTTTTTT	NA	TRBV6-4	NA	TRBJ2-2
CASSLLAGGDSYEQYF	TGTGCCAGCAGCCTCCTGGCAGGCGGGGACTCCTACGAGCAGTACTTC	NA	TRBV6-2/TRBV6-3	NA	TRBJ2-7
CASRLAPGGLHSSYNSPLHF	TGTGCAAGTCGCTTAGCGCCAGGGGGTCTACATAGCTCCTATAATTCACCCCTCCACTTT	NA	TRBV12-2	NA	TRBJ1-6
CSASLPGGNVYTF	TGCAGTGCTAGTCTACCAGGGGGAAACGTCTACACCTTC	TRBD1	TRBV20-1	few	TRBJ1-2
CASSQARGQSTNEKLFF	TGCGCCAGCAGCCAAGCTCGAGGACAGTCGACTAATGAAAAACTGTTTTTT	NA	TRBV4-1	NA	TRBJ1-4
CASSQDSGTRGYTF	TGTGCCAGCAGCCAAGATTCGGGGACACGAGGCTACACCTTC	NA	TRBV4-2	NA	TRBJ1-2
CASRQEKRWYGYTF	TGTGCCAGTAGACAGGAAAAAAGATGGTATGGCTACACCTTC	NA	TRBV19	NA	TRBJ1-2
CASSLTGQGDAFF	TGTGCCAGCAGCCTAACGGGACAGGGGGATGCTTTCTTT	TRBD1	TRBV28	few	TRBJ1-1
CASSQGGFSYNEQFF	TGTGCCAGCAGTCAAGGAGGCTTCTCCTACAATGAGCAGTTCTTC	NA	TRBV7-8	NA	TRBJ2-1
CASCETGPLKGGYTF	TGTGCCAGCTGCGAGACAGGGCCCCTAAAGGGTGGCTACACCTTC	TRBD1	TRBV27	NA	TRBJ1-2
CASGLESKETQYF	TGTGCTAGTGGTTTGGAAAGCAAAGAGACCCAGTACTTC	NA	TRBV12-5	NA	TRBJ2-5
CASGTRAYEQYF	TGTGCCAGCGGGACTAGGGCCTACGAGCAGTACTTC	TRBD2	TRBV2	NA	TRBJ2-7
CASSEAAGGSYEQYF	TGTGCCAGCAGTGAAGCGGCAGGGGGCTCCTACGAGCAGTACTTC	TRBD1	TRBV6-1	once	TRBJ2-7
CASSSIPREGQQYF	TGTGCCAGTAGCTCTATCCCCAGGGAGGGCCAGCAGTACTTC	TRBD2	TRBV19	NA	TRBJ2-7
CASSSTGGYEQFF	TGTGCCAGCAGCTCAACTGGGGGCTATGAGCAGTTCTTC	NA	TRBV12-3/TRBV12-4	NA	TRBJ2-1
CASSTGLAASYEQYF	TGTGCCAGTAGTACGGGACTAGCGGCATCCTACGAGCAGTACTTC	TRBD2	TRBV19	NA	TRBJ2-7
CASSPRNRGPEEETQYF	TGTGCCAGCTCACCAAGGAACAGGGGGCCGGAGGAGGAGACCCAGTACTTC	TRBD1	TRBV18	NA	TRBJ2-5
CATSRGGAQETQYF	TGTGCCACCAGCAGAGGCGGGGCCCAAGAGACCCAGTACTTC	NA	TRBV15	NA	TRBJ2-5
CASRPRQGGDQPQHF	TGTGCCAGCAGGCCTCGACAGGGCGGTGACCAGCCCCAGCATTTT	TRBD1	TRBV6-5	NA	TRBJ1-5
CAKRGQGANEQYF	TGTGCCAAACGGGGACAGGGGGCCAACGAGCAGTACTTC	TRBD1	TRBV2	NA	TRBJ2-7
CSVEVRRRTNTEAFF	TGCAGCGTTGAAGTACGGCGGAGGACGAACACTGAAGCTTTCTTT	NA	TRBV29-1	NA	TRBJ1-1
CSVMTGVEKLFF	TGCAGCGTCATGACAGGGGTGGAAAAACTGTTTTTT	TRBD1	TRBV29-1	NA	TRBJ1-4
CASSPDRGVQYF	TGTGCCAGCAGTCCAGACAGGGGGGTTCAGTACTTC	TRBD1	TRBV6-4	few	TRBJ2-4
CASSIGLAGVGNEQFF	TGTGCCAGTAGTATCGGGCTAGCGGGGGTGGGAAATGAGCAGTTCTTC	TRBD2	TRBV19	NA	TRBJ2-1
CASSTQTSGGIEQYF	TGTGCCAGCAGCACACAGACTAGCGGGGGTATCGAGCAGTACTTC	TRBD2	TRBV7-9	NA	TRBJ2-7
CASSQGLAGAETQYF	TGCGCCAGCAGCCAAGGCCTAGCGGGAGCAGAGACCCAGTACTTC	TRBD2	TRBV4-1	NA	TRBJ2-5
CASSESRGSYNEQFF	TGTGCCAGCAGTGAAAGCAGGGGGTCCTACAATGAGCAGTTCTTC	TRBD1	TRBV25-1	few	TRBJ2-1